These T cell receptor beta chains were read from a single sample in a study of cytomegalovirus exposure and HLA in healthy donors. The data were produced by immunoSEQ multiplex PCR, yet TCRdb's version contains in-frame clones alone and is incomplete. The sample yields 120,000 or so clones, about 96% seen once. Material for sequencing was PBMCs. All receptors derive from a man aged 18 to 30 in good health and CMV-seronegative. The CDR3 runs from the conserved cysteine through the conserved F or W. D genes are given only for firm matches. Clone size appears in some rows only: once, few, many, or a class for an expanded clone.

abundance	d_gene	v_gene	j_gene	len	CDR3aa	CDR3nt
.	TRBD2	TRBV19	TRBJ2-2	15	CASSIASGRTGELFF	TGTGCCAGTAGTATAGCTAGCGGGAGGACCGGGGAGCTGTTTTTT
.	.	TRBV13	TRBJ2-1	14	CASSPDSSYNEQFF	TGTGCCAGCAGCCCCGACAGCTCCTACAATGAGCAGTTCTTC
.	.	TRBV7-2	TRBJ1-3	15	CASSLGGHAGNTIYF	TGTGCCAGCAGCTTAGGGGGCCATGCCGGAAACACCATATATTTT
.	TRBD2	TRBV7-2	TRBJ2-7	15	CASSPRTSGSYEQYF	TGTGCCAGCAGCCCCCGGACTAGCGGGAGCTACGAGCAGTACTTC
.	.	TRBV7-8	TRBJ1-1	15	CASSPGHPSNTEAFF	TGTGCCAGCAGCCCGGGACACCCTTCGAACACTGAAGCTTTCTTT
.	TRBD1	TRBV30	TRBJ1-1	14	CAWTGTGSVTEAFF	TGTGCCTGGACCGGGACAGGGTCAGTTACTGAAGCTTTCTTT
.	.	TRBV18	TRBJ2-4	13	CASSGGPENIQYF	TGTGCCAGCTCAGGCGGCCCGGAAAACATTCAGTACTTC
.	.	TRBV2	TRBJ2-3	13	CASSSWATDTQYF	TGTGCCAGCAGTTCGTGGGCCACAGATACGCAGTATTTT
.	.	TRBV11-2	TRBJ1-1	16	CASSLGRGGGNTEAFF	TGTGCCAGCAGCTTAGGTAGGGGAGGGGGGAACACTGAAGCTTTCTTT
.	TRBD1	TRBV30	TRBJ1-5	16	CAWSNRQGALNQPQHF	TGTGCCTGGAGTAATCGACAGGGGGCTCTTAATCAGCCCCAGCATTTT
.	TRBD1	TRBV4-3	TRBJ1-5	15	CASSQRTGADQPQHF	TGCGCCAGCAGCCAACGGACAGGGGCCGATCAGCCCCAGCATTTT
.	.	TRBV25-1	TRBJ2-7	15	CASSDLRDSFYEQYF	TGTGCCAGCAGTGATCTCCGGGACTCATTCTACGAGCAGTACTTC
.	TRBD1	TRBV4-3	TRBJ2-7	15	CASSQRYRGPYEQYF	TGCGCCAGCAGCCAAAGGTACAGGGGGCCCTACGAGCAGTACTTC
once	TRBD2	TRBV7-9	TRBJ2-3	16	CASSFLAGGPSDTQYF	TGTGCCAGCAGCTTCCTAGCGGGAGGGCCATCAGATACGCAGTATTTT
.	TRBD1	TRBV13	TRBJ1-1	15	CASSSRQGMNTEAFF	TGTGCCAGCAGCTCGAGACAGGGGATGAACACTGAAGCTTTCTTT
.	.	TRBV7-9	TRBJ2-1	14	CASSLSEGGPSKFF	TGTGCCAGCAGCTTATCAGAGGGTGGCCCCTCCAAGTTCTTC
once	.	TRBV10-3	TRBJ2-1	13	CAIRLESHNEQFF	TGTGCCATCAGGTTGGAGAGTCACAATGAGCAGTTCTTC
.	TRBD2	TRBV9	TRBJ2-7	14	CASSVGGRIDEQYF	TGTGCCAGCAGCGTAGGCGGGAGGATCGACGAGCAGTACTTC
.	.	TRBV4-3	TRBJ2-3	14	CASSRGIGTDTQYF	TGCGCCAGCAGCCGCGGAATAGGCACAGATACGCAGTATTTT
.	.	TRBV4-2	TRBJ2-1	17	CASSQDEGRDSYNEQFF	TGTGCCAGCAGCCAAGATGAGGGAAGGGACTCCTACAATGAGCAGTTCTTC
.	.	TRBV27	TRBJ2-7	13	CASSLSSRYEQYF	TGTGCCAGCAGTTTGAGTTCGCGCTACGAGCAGTACTTC
.	.	TRBV29-1	TRBJ1-3	13	CSVTPSGGNTIYF	TGCAGCGTCACTCCTTCGGGGGGAAACACCATATATTTT
.	.	TRBV5-4	TRBJ2-1	15	CASSLDGGSYNEQFF	TGTGCCAGCAGCTTGGATGGCGGGTCCTACAATGAGCAGTTCTTC
.	TRBD2	TRBV9	TRBJ2-3	17	CASSDPGTRSPTDTQYF	TGTGCCAGCAGCGACCCCGGGACTAGGAGTCCCACAGATACGCAGTATTTT
.	TRBD2	TRBV6-4	TRBJ2-2	14	CASSVAGDTGELFF	TGTGCCAGCAGTGTAGCGGGAGACACCGGGGAGCTGTTTTTT
.	TRBD2	TRBV27	TRBJ2-1	12	CASSLGGYEQFF	TGTGCCAGCAGTTTGGGGGGGTATGAGCAGTTCTTC
.	.	TRBV6-5	TRBJ1-5	13	CASSYGPDEPQHF	TGTGCCAGCAGTTATGGGCCCGACGAGCCCCAGCATTTT
once	.	TRBV28	TRBJ1-5	17	CASSFRRTTPAGRPQHF	TGTGCCAGCAGTTTCCGGAGGACGACCCCGGCCGGCCGGCCCCAGCATTTT
.	TRBD1	TRBV25-1	TRBJ2-7	15	CASSGPGQGPHEQYF	TGTGCCAGCAGTGGGCCGGGACAGGGTCCCCACGAGCAGTACTTC
.	.	TRBV13	TRBJ2-7	15	CASSLVGGTGYEQYF	TGTGCCAGCAGCTTAGTTGGCGGGACGGGCTACGAGCAGTACTTC
.	TRBD1	TRBV11-2	TRBJ2-7	15	CASSLRTGLTYEQYF	TGTGCCAGCAGCCTCCGGACAGGGCTGACCTACGAGCAGTACTTC
once	.	TRBV7-9	TRBJ2-7	14	CASSSSGRIYEQYF	TGTGCCAGCAGCTCGAGCGGGCGAATCTACGAGCAGTACTTC
few	.	TRBV28	TRBJ1-5	16	CASTFLTGYSNQPQHF	TGTGCCAGCACCTTCCTCACAGGATATAGCAATCAGCCCCAGCATTTT
.	.	TRBV28	TRBJ1-1	13	CASSTTGNTEAFF	TGTGCCAGCAGTACGACAGGGAACACTGAAGCTTTCTTT
.	.	TRBV6-1	TRBJ1-2	13	CASSELVRSGYTF	TGTGCCAGCAGTGAGCTTGTGCGGAGTGGCTACACCTTC
.	TRBD2	TRBV19	TRBJ2-5	15	CASSIGGAGQETQYF	TGTGCCAGTAGTATAGGAGGAGCGGGGCAAGAGACCCAGTACTTC
.	TRBD2	TRBV19	TRBJ2-7	14	CASSIAGGSYEQYF	TGTGCCAGTAGTATAGCGGGAGGTAGCTACGAGCAGTACTTC
.	.	TRBV27	TRBJ1-1	15	CASSLSSVMNTEAFF	TGTGCCAGCAGTTTATCCTCAGTCATGAACACTGAAGCTTTCTTT
.	.	TRBV6-6	TRBJ1-1	12	CASSYPNTEAFF	TGTGCCAGCAGTTACCCTAACACTGAAGCTTTCTTT
.	.	TRBV19	TRBJ2-4	13	CASSSLASDIQYF	TGTGCCAGTAGTAGCCTAGCAAGCGACATTCAGTACTTC
.	TRBD1	TRBV6-5	TRBJ2-1	14	CASSYRMTGDEQFF	TGTGCCAGCAGTTACAGGATGACAGGGGATGAGCAGTTCTTC